What follows is one TCR beta chain and its context. Its antigen is as yet unknown. This sample was taken from a study of cytomegalovirus exposure and HLA in healthy donors. In the study overall: In a previous analysis, 100 million to 140 million unique TCR beta sequences were found from 150 million to 200 million T cells. Broader study findings: CMV serostatus alone was available as immune exposure information. With high specificity and sensitivity, the classifier reportedly diagnosed cytomegalovirus status. Presence/absence analyses supposed approximately even sequencing depth among donors.

Germline CDR1 reads GTSNPN; CDR2 reads SVGIG (reference sequence). The V and J ends lost 0 bases and 0 bases respectively, with 12 bases between them. The length of the CDR3 is 15 residues. Vbeta (60) and Jbeta (13) primers were used in the PCR. The method was immunoSEQ multiplex PCR; TCRdb's version includes in-frame clones alone and lacks a portion of them. The profile shows roughly 130,000 clones, over 70% of them singletons. The source of this sequence is a woman between 40 and 50 years old in good health and CMV-seronegative. The source material was PBMCs. This chain uses TRBV30 with TRBJ2-7, with D possibly being TRBD1 (6 bases). This CDR3 is CAWSVPQGFSYEQYF. The CDR3, as DNA: TGTGCCTGGAGTGTACCACAGGGATTCTCCTACGAGCAGTACTTC.